This T cell receptor (beta chain) was captured in a study of neurological immune-mediated disorders (dated by TCRdb to the late 2010s). Regarding the research as a whole: Among the approximately 35 multiple sclerosis patients, relapsing-remitting MS accounted for some 30 and secondary progressive MS accounted for 3. The study compared peripheral blood TCR-beta repertoires of HTLV-I-associated myelopathy (HAM/TSP) patients, multiple sclerosis patients and healthy controls using UMI-based sequencing. The approximately 100 TCR-beta libraries included longitudinal samples, technical triplicates and paired sorted CD4+ and CD8+ T-cell subsets alongside PBMC samples. The cohort included 60 to 75 subjects: 14 with HAM/TSP, about 34 with multiple sclerosis, and 20 healthy controls.

The full study reports these points: In phylogenetic analysis, the repertoires of 18 of 34 MS patients grouped into a cluster of related CDR3 sequences, which suggests a possible signature at the repertoire level. The MS cluster showed no association with clinical or MRI features, and the authors stated that larger cohorts are needed. Expanded clones from different subjects shared no identical CDR3 amino acid sequences, which suggests that TCR-beta repertoires were private in all groups. The highest TCR clonal expansion was observed in HAM/TSP patients, whereas the lowest was observed in MS patients, even when compared with healthy controls.

This clonotype was picked up many times. Its antigen has not been determined. Per-nucleotide qualities are absent, and no much larger clonotype sits a single base away. Reading the germline V gene (reference sequence) gives CDR1 DFQATT and CDR2 SNEGSKA. Trimming costs V 5 bases and J 0 bases, and their ends lie 7 bases apart. The CDR3 runs 12 amino acids, cysteine and phenylalanine included. Only the CDR3 region is kept as DNA, spanning 36 bases read in frame from base 1. cDNA synthesis used template-switch 5'RACE with a primer carrying a 10-nucleotide random unique molecular identifier tagging each TCR transcript. Each sequencing run produced over 180 million TCR-beta sequences covering 15-18 subjects. The RNeasy kit was used to extract total RNA. TCR-beta VDJ regions were amplified with primers for the TCR constant region and the 5'RACE anchor, using the KAPA Real-time Library Amplification kit. A first PCR added sample indexes and Illumina adaptors, and a second PCR then raised library yield. After Ampure bead purification, the roughly 650 bp TCR product was size-selected on a 2% E-gel SizeSelection system. Before pooling, library quality was assessed on a Bioanalyzer, concentration was determined with Qubit, and library quantification was performed with the Kapa Library Quantification kit. An Illumina HiSeq 2500 was used to sequence the libraries paired-end at 2 x 150 bp. To increase sequence diversity, about 23-32% phiX was spiked into each library pool. Per the source publication's procedure: The UMI-based MiGEC pipeline processed quality-filtered reads and removed over 75% of raw TCR sequences during error correction. IMGT germline references were used for aligning VDJ genes, and each clonotype was defined as a unique CDR3 amino acid sequence together with its V-J genes. Clonal expansion, Shannon diversity, and CDR3 relatedness (CalcPairwiseDistances, ClusterSamples) were evaluated with VDJtools, and phylogenetic trees were built with CLCbio workbench. Clones with at least 8 unique UMIs were defined as expanded, with this threshold being based on coefficient-of-variation modelling across technical triplicates. TCRdb reworked the public reads: Q25 trimming with fastp, MiXCR clone assembly, productive beta chains retained. For every CDR3 protein sequence, its rows merge into one entry that carries the most common genes and DNA. It is TCRdb's table, rather than the study itself, that gives the V and J calls and clone size. The sample includes 80,000 to 100,000 distinct CDR3 sequences, with around 3.4% observed a single time. The ten largest account for less than 3.5% of the sample.

For the unsorted PBMC libraries, 2 million PBMCs were stored in RNAlater at -80 degrees C until RNA extraction and were used to generate the libraries. Multiple sclerosis patients were enrolled in a US clinical protocol under which disease progression was evaluated by magnetic resonance imaging. Peripheral blood underwent Ficoll-Hypaque density gradient centrifugation to isolate PBMCs, which were then cryopreserved in liquid nitrogen. Input material: PBMCs. The sequence was obtained from a woman in her forties or fifties with multiple sclerosis. The chain uses TRBV20-1 and TRBJ2-5; the D gene assignment is ambiguous. The CDR3 amino acid sequence is: CSAQEYQETQYF. The DNA reads as follows: TGCAGTGCTCAAGAGTACCAAGAGACCCAGTACTTC.